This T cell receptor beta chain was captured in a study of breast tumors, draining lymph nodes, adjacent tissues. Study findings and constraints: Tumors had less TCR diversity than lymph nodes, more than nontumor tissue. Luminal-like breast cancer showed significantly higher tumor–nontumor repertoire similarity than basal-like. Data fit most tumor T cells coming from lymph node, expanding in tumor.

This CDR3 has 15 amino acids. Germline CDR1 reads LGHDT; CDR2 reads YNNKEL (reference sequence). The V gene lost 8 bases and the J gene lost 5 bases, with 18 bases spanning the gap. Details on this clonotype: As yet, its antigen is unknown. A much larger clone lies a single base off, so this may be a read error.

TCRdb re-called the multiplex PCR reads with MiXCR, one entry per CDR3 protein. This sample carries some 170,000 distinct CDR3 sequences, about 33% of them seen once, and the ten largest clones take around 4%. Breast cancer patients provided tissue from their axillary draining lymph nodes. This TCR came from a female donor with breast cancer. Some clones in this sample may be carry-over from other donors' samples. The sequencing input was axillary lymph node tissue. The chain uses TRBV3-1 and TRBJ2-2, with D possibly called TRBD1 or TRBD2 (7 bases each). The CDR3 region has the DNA TGTGCCAGCCTACAAGCAGGGGGGGTAACCGGGGAGCTGTTTTTT. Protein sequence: CASLQAGGVTGELFF.